The 8 T cell receptor beta chains below come from one sample, sequenced in a study of T-cell memory formation after mild COVID-19. TCRdb re-analysed the 5' RACE reads in MiXCR, keeping a single row per CDR3 protein. The sample lists about 350,000 distinct CDR3 sequences, approximately 13% occurring once. The specimen was PBMCs or a T cell subset sorted from them (not recorded which). The receptors stem from a young man who had mild COVID-19 (a few samples of this study predate the infection). Cell type and time point are not known.

This clonotype was picked up many times. The V call is TRBV7-3, the J call TRBJ2-3, with D possibly called TRBD1 or TRBD2 (5 bases each). The CDR3 runs 16 residues. In germline, CDR1 is SGHTA, CDR2 FQGTGA. V was clipped by 5 bases and J by 1 base, with 16 bases between them. The CDR3 DNA reads TGTGCCAGCAGCAAGTCTATGAGAGGGGGCACAGATACGCAGTATTTT. Amino acids: CASSKSMRGGTDTQYF.

The chain couples TRBV5-4 to TRBJ2-1, with D possibly matching TRBD2 (6 bases). The CDR3 sequence is 16 residues long. CDR1 SGHNT and CDR2 YYREEE come from the germline V gene (reference sequence). The ends were cut back, 0 bases at V and 4 bases at J, with 14 bases in the middle. CDR3 sequence: CASSLGNGGNYNEQFF. The CDR3, as DNA: TGTGCCAGCAGCTTGGGGAACGGGGGAAATTACAATGAGCAGTTCTTC.

The table lists this clonotype with a few counts. This rearrangement joins TRBV5-4 to TRBJ2-3, with a tentative D call TRBD2 (6 bases). The CDR3 sequence is 15 residues long. Trimming shortened V by 0 bases and J by 5 bases, and 13 bases separated the two germline ends. Germline V gives CDR1 SGHNT, CDR2 YYREEE (reference sequence). CDR3 protein: CASSLGSGEEDTQYF. The CDR3 DNA reads TGTGCCAGCAGCTTGGGATCGGGGGAGGAAGATACGCAGTATTTT.

The rearrangement uses TRBV19 and TRBJ2-5; D may be TRBD1 (6 bases). This CDR3 spans 14 amino acids. V was pared by 5 bases and J by 4 bases, with 14 bases between. Per the germline V gene, CDR1 is LNHDA and CDR2 is SQIVND (reference sequence). The DNA for the CDR3 is TGTGCCAGTAGTGCTGTGAACAGGGCAGAGACCCAGTACTTC. Its protein is CASSAVNRAETQYF.

V gene TRBV29-1 combines with J gene TRBJ2-3; TRBD1 might be the D (6 bases). Germline V CDR1 and CDR2: SQVTM, ANQGSEA. This CDR3 has 13 residues. Trimming left V 8 bases short and J 2 bases short, with 14 bases between. CDR3 in amino acids: CSTPQGVTDTQYF. CDR3 in DNA: TGCAGCACCCCACAGGGCGTCACAGATACGCAGTATTTT.

J is TRBJ2-3 and V is TRBV7-9; D unresolved. Germline V CDR1 and CDR2: SEHNR, FQNEAQ (reference sequence). Trimming took 2 bases from V and 6 from J, leaving 12 bases between them. This CDR3 has 14 residues. The CDR3 loop reads CASSLQPVLDTQYF. CDR3 DNA: TGTGCCAGCAGCTTACAGCCGGTTCTGGATACGCAGTATTTT.

This clonotype was seen more than once but under ten times. A junction end diverges from the germline sequence, so it may reflect a read error. The rearrangement joins TRBV2 to TRBJ2-1; D not resolved. Germline CDR1 SNHLY, CDR2 FYNNEI. The CDR3 is 11 amino acids. CDR3 sequence (DNA): TGTGCCAGCAGTGAAGTGGGTCCACCGGTCTTC. Its translation: CASSEVGPPVF.

The sample holds many counts of this clonotype. The V call is TRBV5-1, the J call TRBJ1-1; D is uncertain. Trimming removed 0 bases at V and 2 bases at J, with 8 bases between. Germline V CDR1 and CDR2: SGHRS, YFSETQ. The length of the CDR3 is 14 residues. CDR3 nucleotides: TGCGCCAGCAGCTTGGCCCCAGCAAACACTGAAGCTTTCTTT. This translates into CASSLAPANTEAFF.